Given below is one T cell receptor beta chain in context. Its antigen is currently unknown. PBMCs were derived from roughly 9.6 ml fresh peripheral blood. Amplified regions were TCR beta CDR3 sequences from RNA transcripts. A set of HTBI primers served as the primers for a first-round RT-PCR of the TCR CDR3. TCRdb called the multiplex PCR reads again in MiXCR, with one record for every CDR3 protein. The sample carries 200,000 to 250,000 distinct CDR3 sequences, under 20% recorded once. The source of the sample is a study of T cells in Graves' hyperthyroidism and ophthalmopathy. General study points: Researchers found most expanded thyroid clonotypes above 0.001 in blood as well. Ophthalmopathy was model-predicted a median about 6 months pre-onset.

This CDR3 is built from 15 residues. Germline CDR1 GTSNPN, CDR2 SVGIG (reference sequence). V lost 8 bases and J lost 3, with 23 bases in between. The sample consisted of blood. The sequence was obtained from a man between 50 and 59 years old with Graves' hyperthyroidism. The rearrangement links TRBV30 to TRBJ2-7; TRBD2 is a possible D gene (7 bases). CDR3 residues: CATSQGGGQFYEQYF. The CDR3 DNA reads TGTGCCACAAGCCAAGGGGGGGGACAATTCTACGAGCAGTACTTC.